The entry that follows covers one T cell receptor (beta chain) sequence. A few counts support this clone. Its antigen remains unidentified. There are no base qualities to consult, and no much larger clone falls within one base. V lost 7 bases and J lost 6 bases, and the count of bases not matched to a germline gene is 7. CDR3 length: 14 amino acids, cysteine to phenylalanine. Just the 42-base CDR3 DNA is kept, in frame starting at base 1. CDR1 SNHLY and CDR2 FYNNEI are derived from the germline V gene. The sample is drawn from a study of beta chain features in type 1 diabetes (dated by TCRdb to 2016 to 2018). Regarding the complete study: No differences in mean age, gender distribution, total cell number or subset yield were found between patients and healthy donors. A total of approximately 99,000,000 sorted cells were examined across all samples, and RNA yield correlated strongly with the number of cells per subset. Regulatory and stem cell-like memory subsets were isolated from only 8 patients and 8 healthy donors, whereas naive and central memory subsets came from all 28 donors. The study compared TCRB repertoires of sorted circulating CD4+ T cell subsets between recently diagnosed type 1 diabetes patients and matched healthy donors.

Results the study describes overall, beyond this receptor: Because cDNA was sequenced instead of genomic DNA, activated cells with high expression could be over-represented, although the groups did not differ in activation or CD3 levels. Fewer insertions and more nucleotide deletions at VDJ recombination sites were observed in patients with type 1 diabetes, implying thymic rearrangement abnormalities. PCR may preferentially amplify shorter templates, but because patient and control samples were amplified and corrected together, any resulting skew would affect both groups equally. The naive, central memory and regulatory TCRB repertoires appeared to resemble one another more closely among patients than among healthy donors. In all four CD4+ subsets, TCRB CDR3 length was moderately but significantly shorter in type 1 diabetes patients. Only small numbers of individuals were included in the HLA sub-analyses, which left unresolved whether HLA type had any influence on TCRB rearrangement.

The High Capacity cDNA Reverse Transcription Kit was used to reverse transcribe all of the isolated RNA, meaning that expressed TCRB transcripts were what got sequenced. Deep immunoSEQ sequencing was applied to naive, central memory and regulatory T cell samples, giving an average of roughly 3.6 million total reads per sample. After sorted cells were lysed in RLT buffer, RNA was extracted with DNase-treated RNeasy Micro or Mini kits, with the choice depending on cell number. To prevent cross-contamination, every cell subset was processed on its own, while patient and healthy donor samples were processed together. Using the immunoSEQ multiplex PCR, TCRB sequences were amplified from cDNA into 87-bp fragments spanning the CDR3 region. The amplicons were sequenced using the Illumina HiSeq platform. The paper's data handling went like this. PCR bias was computationally corrected using synthetic template baselines, reads within Hamming distance 2 were collapsed, and singletons that could not be merged were discarded. Reads were aligned against IMGT to assign V, D and J genes, CDR3 length and insertions or deletions at six rearrangement sites. Within each subset, clonotype counts were normalized to sorted cell number, after which true diversity and Gini coefficients were computed with the tcR R package. The overlap coefficient, calculated on TCRB nucleotide sequences, was used to measure repertoire sharing. As a proxy for the pre-selection repertoire, out-of-frame TCRB sequences from naive cells were analyzed. Entries here come from immuneACCESS through TCRdb and include only in-frame sequences with V and J called. Some clones fail to appear in such tables; in the studies checked, an unresolved V gene covers under half of the shortfall, and the cause of the remainder is unknown. V and J calls plus clone size are reproduced from that table; the DNA served to infer D and trimming. This sample comprises about 250,000 clones, roughly 14% of them detected only once. The ten largest clones represent around 0.026% of the sample.

From each donor, a single peripheral blood sample of 100 to 150 mL on average was drawn into heparinised tubes. A BD FACSAria II was used to sort naive, central memory, regulatory and stem cell-like memory CD4+ T cells with a panel that included CD45RO, CCR7, CD25, CD127, CD95 and CD27. Every sorted population had a purity above 95%. PBMCs were isolated right away by Lymphoprep density gradient centrifugation and were stained directly, without culture. Samples were stained and sorted in pairs, with one healthy donor and one patient per experiment, so that batch effects were minimized. This sequence was found in a woman aged 40 to 50 in good health. The V and J genes are TRBV2 and TRBJ2-3; a stretch of 10 junction bases matches TRBD2. Sequencing was done on a sample of naive CD4+ T cells from blood. The cell subset or site label, as the study defines it: true naive CD4+ T cells. For the CDR3, the sequence is CASKAGTSVDTQYF. Read as DNA, the sequence is TGTGCCAGCAAGGCTGGGACTAGCGTGGATACGCAGTATTTT.